This entry describes one T cell receptor beta chain. Its matching antigen is unknown. The sample comes from a study of OX40 agonist ivuxolimab in advanced cancers. Study-wide points: The specificity for antigen of the expanded peripheral T cells was not determined.

Assay used: immunoSEQ multiplex PCR; TCRdb lists only in-frame clones, some missing. This repertoire shows some 94,000 clones, 90% to 95% found once; its top ten account for over 0.7%. The sequenced sample was CD4+ or CD8+ T cells sorted from blood, obtained in a trial of the OX40 agonist ivuxolimab. The TCR originated in an adult with an advanced solid tumor such as melanoma, head and neck, liver or kidney cancer.

CDR3 DNA: TGCGCCAGCAGCGTGGGGCCGAGCGATACGCAGTATTTT. This sequence encodes CASSVGPSDTQYF. This rearrangement joins TRBV5-1 to TRBJ2-3; D is perhaps TRBD1 (5 bases). Deletions cut 4 bases from V and 6 bases from J, with 12 bases between. CDR1 is SGHRS and CDR2 is YFSETQ in the germline V gene. CDR3 length equals 13 residues.